Below, 16 T cell receptor beta chains from the same sample are listed, as sequenced in a study of blood T cell repertoires in COVID-19. The protocol was immunoSEQ multiplex PCR, while the TCRdb copy is restricted to in-frame clones and leaves out a portion. This table has about 310,000 clones, roughly 89% appearing once. Sequencing used peripheral blood. These receptors all come from a woman aged 35 to 49 with COVID-19, enrolled during active disease.

V is TRBV2 and J is TRBJ2-3; tentatively, D is TRBD2 (5 bases). Germline V gene lookup returns CDR1 SNHLY and CDR2 FYNNEI. The CDR3 runs to 18 residues. Trimming removed 5 bases at V and 2 bases at J, with 23 bases between. CDR3 residues: CASSNPGLKIQYTDTQYF. The CDR3 DNA reads TGTGCCAGCAGTAATCCAGGACTGAAGATACAATACACAGATACGCAGTATTTT.

The chain employs TRBV7-9 and TRBJ2-1, with 10 bases matching TRBD2. This CDR3 spans 16 amino acids. The V and J ends lost 1 base and 8 bases, in that order; junction bases with no gene match: 8. Looked up from germline, CDR1 is SEHNR and CDR2 is FQNEAQ (reference sequence). CDR3 sequence (DNA): TGTGCCAGCAGCTTAGAGCTGCCTAGCGGGAGCGATGAGCAGTTCTTC. Protein sequence: CASSLELPSGSDEQFF.

Comments on this clone: This same CDR3 is encoded by further DNA sequences in the sample. The chain recombines TRBV6-2 or TRBV6-3 with TRBJ2-5; D not certain. This CDR3 contains 12 residues. V was cut by 5 bases and J by 5 bases, with 9 bases left in between. The germline V gene encodes CDR1 MNHEY and CDR2 SVGEGT. The CDR3 loop is CASSMSSETQYF. CDR3 DNA: TGTGCCAGCAGTATGTCCTCGGAGACCCAGTACTTC.

This chain links TRBV28 with TRBJ1-6; D might be TRBD1 (6 bases). The CDR3 loop spans 15 amino acids. Germline V gene data show CDR1 as MDHEN and CDR2 as SYDVKM. Trimming took off 7 bases at V and 8 bases at J, with 18 bases between the two ends. CDR3 residues: CASTPRSGADSPLHF. CDR3 bases: TGTGCCAGCACCCCCAGATCAGGGGCGGATTCACCCCTCCACTTT.

The V and J genes are TRBV19 and TRBJ1-5; possibly TRBD1 for D (6 bases). V was pared by 5 bases and J by 5 bases, with 13 bases between. Looked up from germline, CDR1 is LNHDA and CDR2 is SQIVND (reference sequence). The CDR3 sequence is 14 residues long. The CDR3 reads CASSDQQGDQPQHF. The CDR3, as DNA: TGTGCCAGTAGTGACCAACAGGGAGATCAGCCCCAGCATTTT. The variable domain in full, completed from reference TRBV19 and TRBJ1-5, reads DGGITQSPKYLFRKEGQNVTLSCEQNLNHDAMYWYRQDPGQGLRLIYYSQIVNDFQKGDIAEGYSVSREKKESFPLTVTSAQKNPTAFYLCASSDQQGDQPQHFGDGTRLSIL.

This clone was observed a few times. At the DNA level, this CDR3 is encoded by other sequences in the same sample as well. This chain joins TRBV11-2 and TRBJ1-6; 9 bases are a match to TRBD1. This CDR3 has 15 residues. Per the germline V gene, CDR1 is SGHAT and CDR2 is FQNNGV. V shed 1 base and J 7 bases; nucleotides not matched to a gene: 2. CDR3 in amino acids: CASSLGGQGNSPLHF. DNA for the CDR3: TGTGCCAGCAGCTTAGGGGGACAGGGAAATTCACCCCTCCACTTT.

This clone is a singleton in its sample. The rearrangement uses TRBV5-1 and TRBJ1-4, with D tentatively TRBD1 (6 bases). The CDR3 length is 14 residues. The V gene's germline CDR1 is SGHRS and CDR2 YFSETQ. Trimming took 4 bases from V and 6 from J, leaving 13 bases between them. In DNA form, the CDR3 reads TGCGCCAGCAGCGGCGAGGGGGAGTATGAAAAACTGTTTTTT. This encodes CASSGEGEYEKLFF. The full variable domain, with the rest looked up from reference TRBV5-1 and TRBJ1-4, is KAGVTQTPRYLIKTRGQQVTLSCSPISGHRSVSWYQQTPGQGLQFLFEYFSETQRNKGNFPGRFSGRQFSNSRSEMNVSTLELGDSALYLCASSGEGEYEKLFFGSGTQLSVL.

This clone was seen a few times. V is TRBV5-4 and J is TRBJ1-6, with 8 bases fitting TRBD1. J gave up 9 bases and V 3 bases, and 8 bases lay outside the gene matches. The CDR3 has 15 amino acids. Germline CDR1 and CDR2: SGHNT and YYREEE (reference sequence). CDR3 nucleotides: TGTGCCAGCAGCTACATGACAGGGGCCGTTTCACCCCTCCACTTT. Encoded protein: CASSYMTGAVSPLHF. Full variable domain (rest looked up from reference TRBV5-4 and TRBJ1-6): ETGVTQSPTHLIKTRGQQVTLRCSSQSGHNTVSWYQQALGQGPQFIFQYYREEENGRGNFPPRFSGLQFPNYSSELNVNALELDDSALYLCASSYMTGAVSPLHFGNGTRLTVT.

The rearrangement uses TRBV30 and TRBJ1-2, with TRBD1 as a possible D gene (5 bases). This CDR3 has 14 amino acids. Germline V gene data show CDR1 as GTSNPN and CDR2 as SVGIG (reference sequence). V was cut by 3 bases and J by 4 bases, with 15 bases left in between. The CDR3 sequence is CAWSYGRAVYGYTF. CDR3 DNA sequence: TGTGCCTGGAGCTACGGCAGGGCTGTCTATGGCTACACCTTC.

CDR3 coding DNA: TGTGCCTGGAGGGGGGACAGTTACGACGAGCAGTACTTC. Protein product: CAWRGDSYDEQYF. This chain links TRBV30 with TRBJ2-7, with TRBD1 matching 7 bases. Trimming cost V 3 bases and J 5 bases; bases outside gene matches: 7. Germline V gives CDR1 GTSNPN, CDR2 SVGIG (reference sequence). This CDR3 region has 13 residues.

CDR3 sequence: CASSSGHYNEQFF. CDR3 nucleotides: TGTGCCAGCAGTTCGGGACACTACAATGAGCAGTTCTTC. This chain joins TRBV27 and TRBJ2-1; a possible D gene is TRBD1 (6 bases). CDR3 length: 13 amino acids. Germline V lookup: CDR1 MNHEY, CDR2 SMNVEV (reference sequence). The V end lost 4 bases, the J end lost 3 bases, and 7 bases lay between the germline ends.

V gene TRBV30 combines with J gene TRBJ1-5, with 11 bases fitting TRBD1. Germline V gene lookup returns CDR1 GTSNPN and CDR2 SVGIG (reference sequence). With V trimmed by 2 bases and J by 1 base, 1 base remained unmatched. The CDR3 is made up of 15 amino acids. The CDR3 region has the DNA TGTGCCTGGAGTCGGGACAGGGGGAGCAATCAGCCCCAGCATTTT. Translated, it gives CAWSRDRGSNQPQHF.

J is TRBJ2-3 and V is TRBV19; 12 nucleotides align to TRBD2. Trimming took 4 bases from V and 5 from J; bases not matched to a gene: 7. The CDR3 contains 16 residues. The germline V gene has CDR1 LNHDA and CDR2 SQIVND (reference sequence). This chain's CDR3 is CASSTRLAGVLDTQYF. The CDR3 nucleotides are TGTGCCAGTAGTACTCGACTAGCGGGAGTTCTAGATACGCAGTATTTT.

The chain couples TRBV19 to TRBJ2-1; 9 bases match TRBD1. Germline assignment: CDR1 LNHDA and CDR2 SQIVND (reference sequence). The CDR3 is 16 residues long. V was clipped by 0 bases and J by 6 bases; unmatched bases: 6. The CDR3 sequence is CASSIEDRGGPNEQFF. The CDR3 DNA sequence: TGTGCCAGTAGTATAGAAGACAGGGGGGGCCCCAATGAGCAGTTCTTC.

V usage is TRBV19 and J usage is TRBJ1-4; D is perhaps TRBD1 (5 bases). The V end lost 5 bases, the J end lost 7 bases, and 17 bases lay between the germline ends. This CDR3 region has 15 residues. CDR1 is LNHDA, CDR2 SQIVND, per germline (reference sequence). CDR3 loop: CASSVTGGGSEKLFF. The DNA for the CDR3 is TGTGCCAGTAGTGTGACCGGGGGAGGTAGTGAAAAACTGTTTTTT.

This rearrangement joins TRBV28 to TRBJ2-7; TRBD2 agrees at 13 bases. CDR1 is MDHEN and CDR2 is SYDVKM in the germline V gene. The V gene end was trimmed by 5 bases and the J gene end by 3 bases; junction bases not matched to a gene: 4. The CDR3 has 15 residues. CDR3 sequence: CASSPGLAGDYEQYF. In DNA form, the CDR3 reads TGTGCCAGCAGTCCTGGACTAGCGGGGGACTACGAGCAGTACTTC.